This T cell receptor (beta chain) was sequenced in a study of cytomegalovirus exposure and HLA in healthy donors. To note about this clone: Its cognate antigen is unknown.

General study points: Researchers counted around 170 TCR beta chains as cytomegalovirus-associated. As was reported, the classifier diagnosed cytomegalovirus status with high specificity and sensitivity.

Primers included in the PCR were 60 Vbeta and 13 Jbeta primers. Clones were sequenced by immunoSEQ multiplex PCR, and TCRdb holds only the in-frame ones, with some missing. This table holds approximately 100,000 clones, around a tenth found once. The CDR3 length is 16 residues. CDR1 SGHNT and CDR2 YYREEE come from the germline V gene (reference sequence). J was trimmed by 6 bases and V by 4 bases; bases with no gene match: 13. The receptor was isolated from a man in his fifties in good health and CMV-seropositive. The specimen sequenced was PBMCs. This chain connects TRBV5-4 to TRBJ2-3, with TRBD2 matching over 8 bases. CDR3 protein: CASSPPSGLAGDTQYF. The CDR3 DNA is TGTGCCAGCAGCCCACCCAGCGGACTAGCAGGGGATACGCAGTATTTT.